A selection of T cell receptor beta chains follows, all from one sample in a study of glioma-infiltrating T cells. TCRdb re-called the multiplex PCR reads with MiXCR, one entry per CDR3 protein. The sample has 150,000 to 200,000 distinct CDR3 sequences, 32% seen once; the top ten hold 20% to 25%. The sequencing input was glioma tissue, nonneoplastic brain tissue, or PBMCs (not recorded which). These receptor sequences come from a human donor with low-grade glioma or glioblastoma, undergoing nonglioma brain surgery, or in good health (not recorded which). CDR3s leave out the opening cysteine and the closing phenylalanine or tryptophan. Clone size, where shown, is once, few, many, or a class for clones that have expanded.

V gene	clone size	J gene	CDR3 length	CDR3 protein
TRBV27	few	TRBJ2-7	11	ATAGRGLYEQY
TRBV7-9	many	TRBJ2-5	12	ASSPASRRETQY
TRBV27	.	TRBJ2-7	9	ASSLRQGKY
TRBV28	few	TRBJ2-5	14	ASRSTRQSMKETQY
TRBV3-1	.	TRBJ1-4	10	ASIQVGQKLF
TRBV3-1	many	TRBJ1-2	11	ASSQGTGGGYT
TRBV14	.	TRBJ2-7	12	ASSLLAGGYERY
TRBV7-2	.	TRBJ2-2	13	ASTLTSAGGGELF
TRBV5-1	few	TRBJ2-1	12	ASSPTATYNEQF
TRBV19	few	TRBJ2-7	10	ASKEGPYEQY
TRBV28	many	TRBJ1-6	16	ASSPSSLRLVVRRPLH